This T cell receptor beta chain was sequenced for a study of blood T cell repertoires in COVID-19. Some clones are missing from TCRdb's copy, which holds only in-frame ones; the method was immunoSEQ multiplex PCR. The sample contains approximately 210,000 clones, 70% to 90% of which appear only once. CDR3 size: 13 residues. Germline values: CDR1 LGHDT, CDR2 YNNKEL (reference sequence). The V end lost 1 base, the J end lost 4 bases, and 7 bases lay between the germline ends. On this clone: The identical CDR3 is also encoded by other nucleotide sequences in the sample.

The gene calls are TRBV3-1 (or the pseudogene TRBV3-2) and TRBJ2-5; D is unresolved. Input material: peripheral blood. This receptor was obtained from a human donor in a cohort sampled during active COVID-19. CDR3 sequence reads: CASSQGTRETQYF. The CDR3 DNA reads as TGTGCCAGCAGCCAAGGTACAAGAGAGACCCAGTACTTC.